The 11 T cell receptor beta chains reported below all come from one sample, sequenced in a study of brain T cells in children with intractable seizures. The repertoire was sequenced with immunoSEQ multiplex PCR; TCRdb's copy has only in-frame clones and lacks some. The sample has 55,000 to 80,000 clones, approximately 94% seen once. The sequences come from peripheral blood, collected at surgery. The receptors stem from a boy less than two years old with focal cortical dysplasia and intractable seizures.

CDR3 amino acids: CASSDLASTDTQYF. Here the CDR3 DNA reads TGTGCCAGCAGTGACCTAGCTAGCACAGATACGCAGTATTTT. The chain has TRBV25-1 and TRBJ2-3, with D tentatively TRBD2 (5 bases). Germline CDR1 is MGHDK and CDR2 is SYGVNS. The V end lost 3 bases, the J end lost 0 bases, and 7 bases lay between the germline ends. The CDR3 loop spans 14 amino acids.

Only one count was recorded for this clone. The chain uses TRBV21-1 and TRBJ1-6. TRBV21-1 is tagged as a pseudogene. The length of the CDR3 is 13 residues. CDR3 protein: CADGGGGGSPLHF. CDR3 bases: TGTGCCGATGGGGGGGGAGGAGGTTCACCCCTCCACTTT.

J is TRBJ1-1 and V is TRBV15, with D hard to call. CDR1 is LNHNV, CDR2 YYDKDF, per germline (reference sequence). Trimming shortened V by 0 bases and J by 2 bases, and 7 bases separated the two germline ends. The CDR3 contains 14 residues. The CDR3 region is CATSRDGLNTEAFF. In DNA, the CDR3 is TGTGCCACCAGCAGAGATGGCCTAAACACTGAAGCTTTCTTT.

The chain uses TRBV27 and TRBJ2-1; D unresolved. CDR3 size: 12 residues. Trimming stripped 7 bases from V and 2 bases from J, with 6 bases between. CDR1 MNHEY and CDR2 SMNVEV come from the germline V gene (reference sequence). For the CDR3, the DNA is TGTGCCAGCAAGTCTGCCTACAATGAGCAGTTCTTC. Translated: CASKSAYNEQFF.

CDR3 sequence: CASSEWGGTGELFF. In DNA form, the CDR3 reads TGTGCCAGCAGCGAGTGGGGGGGAACCGGGGAGCTGTTTTTT. The genes are TRBV9 and TRBJ2-2, with TRBD2 matching over 7 bases. After removal of 3 bases from V and 5 bases from J, the junction contained 4 bases not matched to a gene. The CDR3 is 14 residues long. Germline V CDR1 and CDR2: SGDLS, YYNGEE. The full variable domain, rest sourced from reference TRBV9 and TRBJ2-2, is DSGVTQTPKHLITATGQRVTLRCSPRSGDLSVYWYQQSLDQGLQFLIQYYNGEERAKGNILERFSAQQFPDLHSELNLSSLELGDSALYFCASSEWGGTGELFFGEGSRLTVL.

The genes are TRBV6-5 and TRBJ1-3; D remains ambiguous. V was clipped by 0 bases and J by 0 bases, with 9 bases between them. Germline CDR1 is MNHEY and CDR2 is SVGAGI. The CDR3 length is 16 residues. CDR3 in amino acids: CASSYSRGFSGNTIYF. CDR3 coding DNA: TGTGCCAGCAGTTACTCTCGGGGTTTCTCTGGAAACACCATATATTTT.

J is TRBJ2-1 and V is TRBV18; 9 bases map to TRBD2. The J segment lost 3 bases and the V segment lost 6 bases, leaving 6 bases of the junction unmatched. This CDR3 has 15 residues. Germline V CDR1 and CDR2: KGHSH, LQKENI. CDR3 in DNA: TGTGCCAGCTCGCGGCATAGCGGGAGCTACAATGAGCAGTTCTTC. The encoded protein is CASSRHSGSYNEQFF.

This chain links TRBV27 with TRBJ1-2, with TRBD1 matching 9 bases. After removal of 5 bases from V and 5 bases from J, the junction contained 3 bases not matched to a gene. There are 13 residues in the CDR3. Germline values: CDR1 MNHEY, CDR2 SMNVEV (reference sequence). CDR3 DNA: TGTGCCAGCAGTACAGGGACAGGGTATGGCTACACCTTC. This gives the protein CASSTGTGYGYTF.

This chain links TRBV11-2 with TRBJ2-1, with 12 bases lining up with TRBD2. The CDR3 sequence is 17 residues long. V lost 5 bases and J lost 2; bases outside the gene matches: 7. The germline CDR1 and CDR2 sequences are SGHAT and FQNNGV. This chain's CDR3 is CASSLRTSGITYNEQFF. The CDR3, as DNA: TGTGCCAGCAGCCTTCGGACTAGCGGGATCACCTACAATGAGCAGTTCTTC.

This chain joins TRBV7-2 and TRBJ2-7, with a tentative D call TRBD2 (6 bases). The CDR3 has 15 amino acids. Trimming removed 5 bases at V and 2 bases at J, with 16 bases between. CDR1 and CDR2 (germline): SGHTA, FQGNSA. The CDR3 region has the DNA TGTGCCAGCAGCCAGCTGCGGGATTACCCCTACGAGCAGTACTTC. Translated, it gives CASSQLRDYPYEQYF.

This rearrangement joins TRBV11-2 to TRBJ2-3; D remains unclear. The CDR3 is 12 residues long. Germline CDR1 SGHAT, CDR2 FQNNGV. V dropped 2 bases and J dropped 4 bases, with 4 bases sitting between them. Here the CDR3 DNA reads TGTGCCAGCAGCTTATTTTCAGATACGCAGTATTTT. Translation: CASSLFSDTQYF.